This TCR beta chain was identified during a study of Ad26.COV2.S vaccination and SARS-CoV-2 variants. In the study overall: In the study, Ad26.COV2.S was injected intramuscularly once, or twice 56 days apart.

The CDR3 is 13 residues long. The ends were cut back, 5 bases at V and 1 base at J, with 8 bases in the middle. In germline, CDR1 is SGHTA, CDR2 FQGNSA. This clone has only one observation. Assay used: immunoSEQ multiplex PCR; TCRdb lists only in-frame clones, some missing. The table lists 430,000 or so clones, 89% of them singletons. Documented treatment: roughly 20 received Ad26.COV2.S at low or high dose, single or two shots; about 5 received placebo; per-sample allocation not given. Material that was analyzed had been drawn on day 63 after the first vaccine or placebo injection. The chain employs TRBV7-2 and TRBJ1-2; D may be TRBD1 (6 bases). The sample consisted of peripheral blood, taken in a trial of Ad26.COV2.S vaccine versus placebo. This receptor was obtained from a person aged 18-65 years who received the Ad26.COV2.S COVID-19 vaccine or a placebo. The CDR3 bases are TGTGCCAGCAGCAAGGACAGTAACTATGGCTACACCTTC. Protein product: CASSKDSNYGYTF. The variable domain in full, completed from reference TRBV7-2 and TRBJ1-2, reads GAGVSQSPSNKVTEKGKDVELRCDPISGHTALYWYRQSLGQGLEFLIYFQGNSAPDKSGLPSDRFSAERTGGSVSTLTIQRTQQEDSAVYLCASSKDSNYGYTFGSGTRLTVV.